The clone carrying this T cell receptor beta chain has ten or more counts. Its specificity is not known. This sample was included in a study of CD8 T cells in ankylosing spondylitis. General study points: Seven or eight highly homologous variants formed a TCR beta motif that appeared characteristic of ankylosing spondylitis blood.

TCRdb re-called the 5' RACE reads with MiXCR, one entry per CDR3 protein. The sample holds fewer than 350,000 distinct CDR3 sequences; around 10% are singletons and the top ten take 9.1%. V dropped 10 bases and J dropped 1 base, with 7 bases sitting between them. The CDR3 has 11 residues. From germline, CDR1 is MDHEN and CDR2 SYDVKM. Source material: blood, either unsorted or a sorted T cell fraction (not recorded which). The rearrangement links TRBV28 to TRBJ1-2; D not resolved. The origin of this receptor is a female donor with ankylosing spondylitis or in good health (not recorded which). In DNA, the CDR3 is TGTGCCACCGATAGTAACTATGGCTACACCTTC. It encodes CATDSNYGYTF.